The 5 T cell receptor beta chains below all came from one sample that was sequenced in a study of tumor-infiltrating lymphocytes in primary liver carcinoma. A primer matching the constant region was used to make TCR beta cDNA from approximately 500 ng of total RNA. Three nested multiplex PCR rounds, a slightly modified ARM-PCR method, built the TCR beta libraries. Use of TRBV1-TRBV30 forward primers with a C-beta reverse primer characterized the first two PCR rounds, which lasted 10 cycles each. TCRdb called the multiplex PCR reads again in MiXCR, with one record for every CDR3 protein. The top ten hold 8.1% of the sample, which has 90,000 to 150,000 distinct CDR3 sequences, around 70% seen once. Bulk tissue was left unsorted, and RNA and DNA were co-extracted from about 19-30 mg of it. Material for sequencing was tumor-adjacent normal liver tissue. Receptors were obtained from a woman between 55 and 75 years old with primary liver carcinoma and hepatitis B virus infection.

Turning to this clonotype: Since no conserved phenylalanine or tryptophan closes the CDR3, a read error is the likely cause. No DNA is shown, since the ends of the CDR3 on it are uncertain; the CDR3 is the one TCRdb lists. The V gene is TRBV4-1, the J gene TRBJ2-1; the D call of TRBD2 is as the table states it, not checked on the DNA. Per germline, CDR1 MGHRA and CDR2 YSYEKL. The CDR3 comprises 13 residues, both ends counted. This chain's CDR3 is CASSKLTGWELFL.

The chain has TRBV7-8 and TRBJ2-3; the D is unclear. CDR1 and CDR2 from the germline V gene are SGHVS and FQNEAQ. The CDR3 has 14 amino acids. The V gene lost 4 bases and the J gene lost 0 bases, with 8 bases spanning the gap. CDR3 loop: CASSSRRSTDTQYF. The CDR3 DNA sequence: TGTGCCAGCAGCTCTAGGAGAAGCACAGATACGCAGTATTTT.

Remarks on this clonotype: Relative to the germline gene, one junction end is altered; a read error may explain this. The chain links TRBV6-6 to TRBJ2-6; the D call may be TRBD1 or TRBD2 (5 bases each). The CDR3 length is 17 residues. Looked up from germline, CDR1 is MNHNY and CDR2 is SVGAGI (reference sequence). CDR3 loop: CASSYSPSVAGANVLTF. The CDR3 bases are TGTGCCAGCAGTTACTCGCCAAGTGTCGCCGGGGCCAACGTTCTGACTTTC.

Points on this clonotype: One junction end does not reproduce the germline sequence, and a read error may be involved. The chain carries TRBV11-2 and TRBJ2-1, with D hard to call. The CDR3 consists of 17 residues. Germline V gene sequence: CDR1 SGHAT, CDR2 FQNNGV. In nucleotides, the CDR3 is TGTACCAGTAACTTTACCCCACTGAGGAGCTCCTACAATGAGCAGTTCTTC. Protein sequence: CTSNFTPLRSSYNEQFF.

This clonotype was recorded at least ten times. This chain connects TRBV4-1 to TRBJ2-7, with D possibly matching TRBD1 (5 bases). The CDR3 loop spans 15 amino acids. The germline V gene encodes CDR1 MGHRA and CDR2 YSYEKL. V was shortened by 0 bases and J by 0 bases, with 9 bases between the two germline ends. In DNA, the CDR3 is TGCGCCAGCAGCCAAGAGCAGGGAAGCTCCTACGAGCAGTACTTC. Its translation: CASSQEQGSSYEQYF.